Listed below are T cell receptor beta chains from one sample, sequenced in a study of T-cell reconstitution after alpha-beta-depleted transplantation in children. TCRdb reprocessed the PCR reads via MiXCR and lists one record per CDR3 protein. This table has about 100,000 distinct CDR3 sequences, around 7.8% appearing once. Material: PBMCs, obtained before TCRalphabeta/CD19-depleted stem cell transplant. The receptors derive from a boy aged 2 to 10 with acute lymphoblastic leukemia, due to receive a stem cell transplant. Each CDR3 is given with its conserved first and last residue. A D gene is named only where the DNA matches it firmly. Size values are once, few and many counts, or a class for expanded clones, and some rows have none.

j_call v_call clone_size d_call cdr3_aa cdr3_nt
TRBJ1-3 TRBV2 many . CASSAGTPYSGNTIYF TGTGCCAGCAGCGCCGGGACACCCTACTCTGGAAACACCATATATTTT
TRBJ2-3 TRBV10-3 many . CAISEELLSPRTVTQYF TGTGCCATCAGTGAGGAGTTACTTTCCCCAAGAACAGTTACGCAGTATTTT
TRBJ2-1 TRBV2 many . CAANEQFF TGTGCCGCGAATGAGCAGTTCTTC
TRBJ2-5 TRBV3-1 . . CAFCFFFGHRDLQETQYF TGTGCCTTCTGTTTTTTTTTTGGGCACCGGGACCTTCAAGAGACCCAGTACTTC
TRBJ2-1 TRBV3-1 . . CASSQVTSWSYNEQFF TGTGCCAGCAGCCAAGTGACTAGTTGGTCCTACAATGAGCAGTTCTTC
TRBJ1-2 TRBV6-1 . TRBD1 CASRQTGETIGYTF TGTGCCAGCAGGCAAACAGGGGAAACTATTGGCTACACCTTC
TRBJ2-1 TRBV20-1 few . CGVSPSYNEQFF TGCGGCGTCAGCCCCTCCTACAATGAGCAGTTCTTC
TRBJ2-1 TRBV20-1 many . CSASPRTWEQFF TGCAGTGCTAGTCCCCGGACATGGGAGCAGTTCTTC
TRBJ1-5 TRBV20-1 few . CSATRQGSNQPQHF TGCAGTGCCACTAGACAAGGTAGCAATCAGCCCCAGCATTTT
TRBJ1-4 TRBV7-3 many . CASSFERGKSNEKLFF TGTGCCAGCAGCTTTGAAAGGGGGAAGTCTAATGAAAAACTGTTTTTT
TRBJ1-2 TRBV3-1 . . CASSPALDGYGYTF TGTGCCAGCAGCCCTGCCCTAGACGGTTATGGCTACACCTTC
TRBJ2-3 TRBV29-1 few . CSAQGSDTQYF TGCAGCGCCCAGGGCTCAGATACGCAGTATTTT
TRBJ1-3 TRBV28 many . CASSLWTDLRSGNTIYF TGTGCCAGCAGTTTATGGACAGACCTTAGATCTGGAAACACCATATATTTT
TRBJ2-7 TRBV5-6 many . CASSSTRLGFSYEQYF TGTGCCAGCAGCTCGACGCGTCTGGGCTTCTCCTACGAGCAGTACTTC
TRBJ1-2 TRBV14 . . CASRPTGKDYGYTF TGTGCCAGCAGACCTACAGGGAAAGACTATGGCTACACCTTC
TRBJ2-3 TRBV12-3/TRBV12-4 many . CASSLWLTDTQYF TGTGCCAGCAGTTTATGGCTCACAGATACGCAGTATTTT
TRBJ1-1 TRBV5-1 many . CASSLRRGTTEAFF TGCGCCAGCAGCTTGCGACGGGGAACGACTGAAGCTTTCTTT
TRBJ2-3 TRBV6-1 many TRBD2 CASSEALAGGTDTQYF TGTGCCAGCAGTGAAGCGCTAGCGGGGGGCACAGATACGCAGTATTTT
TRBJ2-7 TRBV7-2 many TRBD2 CASRGTSGGPANF TGTGCCAGCAGAGGGACTAGCGGGGGTCCAGCGAACTTC
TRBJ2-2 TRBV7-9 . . CASSLAATTGELFF TGTGCCAGCAGCTTAGCGGCTACCACCGGGGAGCTGTTTTTT
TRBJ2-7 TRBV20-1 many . CSARDRSGSPYEQYF TGCAGTGCTAGAGATCGGAGTGGGTCGCCCTACGAGCAGTACTTC
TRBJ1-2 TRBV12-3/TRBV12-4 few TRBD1 CASSPRTGITYGYTF TGTGCCAGCAGTCCGAGGACAGGGATTACCTATGGCTACACCTTC